This is a list of T cell receptor beta chains from one sample in a study of blood T cell repertoires in COVID-19. The data were produced by immunoSEQ multiplex PCR, yet TCRdb's version contains in-frame clones alone and is incomplete. The table includes approximately 190,000 clones, 70% to 90% detected once. Source material: peripheral blood. These receptors originate from a woman aged 40 to 50 who had recovered from COVID-19. The CDR3 runs from the conserved cysteine through the conserved F or W.

v_call	cdr3_aa
TRBV7-9	CASSLLTGGSWADTQYF
TRBV18	CASGLVYEQYF
TRBV30	CAWRDKQGAASNQPQHF
TRBV3-1/TRBV3-2	CASSQAPFQGLYF
TRBV2	CASIPSGRNEQYF
TRBV10-3	CAIRNTQGDETQYF
TRBV18	CASSPVAEETQYF
TRBV18	CASSPVVPRDTGELFF
TRBV7-8	CASTLGGTHNEKLFF
TRBV15	CATSRGLAGVETQYF
TRBV6-5	CASSWQGTNEKLFF
TRBV19	CASSPWRIQETQYF
TRBV19	CASSDRQYSNQPQHF
TRBV9	CASSPLAGGQETQYF
TRBV7-9	CASSLGPPNTEAFF
TRBV28	CASSLWGSGSYEQYF
TRBV9	CASSVSSWSSGSQETQYF
TRBV7-2	CASSLALAGQGTYNEQFF
TRBV19	CASSPGTGMALVGYEQYF
TRBV20-1	CSASNPGHVSNQPQHF
TRBV27	CASSSLGSGSNQPQHF
TRBV19	CASRLDSLWGANVLTF
TRBV19	CASSGGGGQPQHF
TRBV5-3	CARLWTGCSYEQYF
TRBV5-1	CASSPRQGPGDTQYF
TRBV19	CASSVAEVSSNQPQHF
TRBV28	CASSLRGLAVLYNEQFF
TRBV5-5	CASSWEGQGGQPQHF
TRBV11-3	CASSSQGRGSEITNTGELFF
TRBV29-1	CSVRLTDYEQYF
TRBV3-1/TRBV3-2	CASSQGAGNYGYTF
TRBV9	CASSVAFGTQQETQYF
TRBV19	CASSIGSNGNEQYF
TRBV7-7	CASSAGTGTGKLFF
TRBV6-2/TRBV6-3	CASSRTGSSYNEQFF
TRBV6-1	CASSEDGGRLVAGANVLTF
TRBV27	CASRPTLGRERSGELFF
TRBV7-2	CASSLTGMNTEAFF
TRBV24-1	CATSDLDRVMYEQYF
TRBV6-6	CASSEAGMANEKLFF
TRBV7-2	CASRQTGTSGTGELFF
TRBV19	CASSTASGFGQPQHF
TRBV15	CATSRERTVSNSTDTQYF
TRBV5-8	CASSLGLSGTYEQYF
TRBV12-3/TRBV12-4	CASSPGGYEQYF